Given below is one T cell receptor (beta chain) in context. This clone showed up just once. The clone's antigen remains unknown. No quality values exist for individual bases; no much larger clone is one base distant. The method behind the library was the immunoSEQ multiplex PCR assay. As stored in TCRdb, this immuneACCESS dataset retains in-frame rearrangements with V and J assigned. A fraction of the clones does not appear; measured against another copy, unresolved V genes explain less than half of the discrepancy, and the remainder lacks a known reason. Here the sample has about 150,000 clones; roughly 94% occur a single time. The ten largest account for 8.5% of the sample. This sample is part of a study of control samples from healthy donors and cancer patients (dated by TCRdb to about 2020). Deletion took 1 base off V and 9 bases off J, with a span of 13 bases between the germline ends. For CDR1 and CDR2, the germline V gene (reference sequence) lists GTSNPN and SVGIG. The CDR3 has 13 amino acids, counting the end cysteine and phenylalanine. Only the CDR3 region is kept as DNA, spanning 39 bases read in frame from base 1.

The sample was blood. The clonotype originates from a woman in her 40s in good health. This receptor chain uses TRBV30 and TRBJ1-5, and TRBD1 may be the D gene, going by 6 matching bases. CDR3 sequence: CAWSGTEVRPQHF. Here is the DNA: TGTGCCTGGAGTGGGACAGAAGTGCGGCCCCAGCATTTT.